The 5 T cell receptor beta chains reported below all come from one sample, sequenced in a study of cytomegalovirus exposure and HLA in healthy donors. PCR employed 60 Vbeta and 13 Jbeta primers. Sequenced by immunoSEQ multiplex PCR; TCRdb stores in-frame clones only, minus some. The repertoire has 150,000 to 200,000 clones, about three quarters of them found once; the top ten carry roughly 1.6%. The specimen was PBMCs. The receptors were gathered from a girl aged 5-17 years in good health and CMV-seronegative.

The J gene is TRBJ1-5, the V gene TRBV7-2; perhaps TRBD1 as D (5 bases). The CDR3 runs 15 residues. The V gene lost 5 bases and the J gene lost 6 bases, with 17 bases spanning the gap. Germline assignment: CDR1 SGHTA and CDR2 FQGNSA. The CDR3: CASSQGDSEFQPQHF. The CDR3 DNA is TGTGCCAGCAGCCAAGGTGACAGCGAATTTCAGCCCCAGCATTTT.

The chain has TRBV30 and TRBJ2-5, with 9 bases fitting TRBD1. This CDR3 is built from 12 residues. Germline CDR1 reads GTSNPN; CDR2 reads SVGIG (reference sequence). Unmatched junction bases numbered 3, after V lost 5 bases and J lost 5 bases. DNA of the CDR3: TGTGCCTGGGGGACAGGGTCGGAGACCCAGTACTTC. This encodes CAWGTGSETQYF.

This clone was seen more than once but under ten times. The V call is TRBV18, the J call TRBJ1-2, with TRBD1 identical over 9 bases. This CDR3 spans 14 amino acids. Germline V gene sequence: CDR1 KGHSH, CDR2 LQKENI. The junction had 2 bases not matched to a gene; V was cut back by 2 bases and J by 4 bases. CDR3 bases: TGTGCCAGCTCACCAGGGACAGGGCTCTATGGCTACACCTTC. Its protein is CASSPGTGLYGYTF.

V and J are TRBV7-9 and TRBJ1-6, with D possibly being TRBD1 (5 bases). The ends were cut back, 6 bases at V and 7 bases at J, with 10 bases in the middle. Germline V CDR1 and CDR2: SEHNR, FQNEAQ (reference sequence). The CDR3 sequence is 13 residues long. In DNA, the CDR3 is TGTGCCAGCAGTGCCAGGGCCAATTCACCCCTCCACTTT. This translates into CASSARANSPLHF.

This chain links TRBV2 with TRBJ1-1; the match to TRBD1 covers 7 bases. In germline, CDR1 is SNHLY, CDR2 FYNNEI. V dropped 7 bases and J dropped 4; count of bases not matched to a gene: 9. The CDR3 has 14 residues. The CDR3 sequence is CASTKTGESTEAFF. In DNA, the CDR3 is TGTGCCAGCACCAAAACAGGGGAGAGCACTGAAGCTTTCTTT.